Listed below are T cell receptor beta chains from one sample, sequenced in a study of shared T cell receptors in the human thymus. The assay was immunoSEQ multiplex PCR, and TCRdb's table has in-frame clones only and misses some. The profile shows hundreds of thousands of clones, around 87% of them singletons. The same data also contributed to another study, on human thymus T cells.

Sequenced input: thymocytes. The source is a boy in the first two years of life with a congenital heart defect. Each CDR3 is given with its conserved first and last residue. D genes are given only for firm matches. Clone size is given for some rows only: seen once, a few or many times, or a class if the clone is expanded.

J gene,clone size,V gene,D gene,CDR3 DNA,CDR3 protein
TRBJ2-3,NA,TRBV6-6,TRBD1,TGTGCCAGCAGTTCCACGGGGACAGAAGCAGATACGCAGTATTTT,CASSSTGTEADTQYF
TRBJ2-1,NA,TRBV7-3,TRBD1,TGTGCCAGCAGCTTAACGGGACAGACATTGCGGAATGAGCAGTTCTTC,CASSLTGQTLRNEQFF
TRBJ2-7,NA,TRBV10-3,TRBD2,TGTGCCATCAGTGGGCGGGGGGCTCAGAGCTCCTACGAGCAGTACTTC,CAISGRGAQSSYEQYF
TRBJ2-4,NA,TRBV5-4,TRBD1,TGTGCCAGCAGCTTGGGGACAGGGGTTATATCGGCCAAAAACATTCAGTACTTC,CASSLGTGVISAKNIQYF
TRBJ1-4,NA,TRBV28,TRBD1,TGTGCCAGCCATAAGACAGGGTGTAATGAAAAACTGTTTTTT,CASHKTGCNEKLFF
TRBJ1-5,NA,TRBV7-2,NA,TGTGCCAGCAGCTTGGACAAGGCCCGAGATCGCAATCAGCCCCAGCATTTT,CASSLDKARDRNQPQHF
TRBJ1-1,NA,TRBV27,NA,TGTGCCAGCAGTGTTCCGGGGATGAACACTGAAGCTTTCTTT,CASSVPGMNTEAFF
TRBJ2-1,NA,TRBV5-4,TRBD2,TGTGCCAGCAGCTTGGGGACTAGCGGGGGGGACAATGAGCAGTTCTTC,CASSLGTSGGDNEQFF
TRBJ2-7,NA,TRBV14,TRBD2,TGTGCCAGCAGCCTAGCGGGAGGGCCGCTAGAGCAGTACTTC,CASSLAGGPLEQYF
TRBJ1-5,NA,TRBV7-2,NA,TGTGCCAGCAGCTTCACCCTATCACGGCCCCAGCATTTT,CASSFTLSRPQHF
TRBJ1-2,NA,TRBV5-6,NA,TGTGCCAGCCTGCGGTACGGCTTCTATGGCTACACCTTC,CASLRYGFYGYTF
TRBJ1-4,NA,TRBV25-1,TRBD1,TGTGCCAGCAGTGAATACCGCCTGACAGGGGATGAAAAACTGTTTTTT,CASSEYRLTGDEKLFF
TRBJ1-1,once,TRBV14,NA,TGTGCCAGCAGCCAAGGGGGGCGGACTGAAGCTTTCTTT,CASSQGGRTEAFF
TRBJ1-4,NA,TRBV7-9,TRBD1,TGTGCCAGCAGCTGTGGAGGGGGCACTAATGAAAAACTGTTTTTT,CASSCGGGTNEKLFF
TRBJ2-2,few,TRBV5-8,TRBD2,TGTGCCAGCAGCTTGCGAATAGCGGGGGGTTCGAACACCGGGGAGCTGTTTTTT,CASSLRIAGGSNTGELFF
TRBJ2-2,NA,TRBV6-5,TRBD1,TGTGCCAGCAGCGAGGACAGGGAGACCGGGGAGCTGTTTTTT,CASSEDRETGELFF
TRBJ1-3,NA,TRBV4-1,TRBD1,TGCGCCAGCAGCTATGGGGCAGGGACAGCTGGAAACACCATATATTTT,CASSYGAGTAGNTIYF
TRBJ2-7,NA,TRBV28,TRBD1,TGTGCCAGCAGTTCCCCCTCAGGGGGCTGTACCTACGAGCAGTACTTC,CASSSPSGGCTYEQYF
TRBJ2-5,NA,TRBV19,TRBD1,TGTGCCAGTAGTAAGACAGGGTTGATCGAGACCCAGTACTTC,CASSKTGLIETQYF
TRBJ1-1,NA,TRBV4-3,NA,TGCGCCAGCAGCAATGCCGGGACACAGAACACTGAAGCTTTCTTT,CASSNAGTQNTEAFF
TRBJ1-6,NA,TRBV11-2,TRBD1,TGTGCCAGCAGCTTAGATAAAGACAGGGGGCATTCACCCCTCCACTTT,CASSLDKDRGHSPLHF
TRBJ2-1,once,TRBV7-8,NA,TGTGCCAGCAGCTTAGCGGCTAGCGAAAATGAGCAGTTCTTC,CASSLAASENEQFF
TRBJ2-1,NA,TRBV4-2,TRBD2,TGTGCCAGCAGCCAAGAGACTAGCGGAGCATACAATGAGCAGTTCTTC,CASSQETSGAYNEQFF
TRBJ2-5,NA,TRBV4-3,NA,TGCGCCAGCAGCCAAGACTTAGCGCGAGAGACCCAGTACTTC,CASSQDLARETQYF
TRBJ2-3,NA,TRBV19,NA,TGTGCCAGTAGTATCTCGGCGGGCAGGTGGGATACGCAGTATTTT,CASSISAGRWDTQYF
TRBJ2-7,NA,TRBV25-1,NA,TGTGCCAGCATGCGGACAGTGTCCTACGAGCAGTACTTC,CASMRTVSYEQYF
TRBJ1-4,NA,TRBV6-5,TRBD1,TGTGCCAGCAGTTACCTGGGACAGAGAGATGAAAAACTGTTTTTT,CASSYLGQRDEKLFF
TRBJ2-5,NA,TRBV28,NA,TGTGCCAGCAGTAGGCCCCACAGGGGGGGGGAGACCCAGTACTTC,CASSRPHRGGETQYF
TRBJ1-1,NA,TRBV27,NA,TGTGCCAGCAGTTTAAGGGGTGTGCGGAACACTGAAGCTTTCTTT,CASSLRGVRNTEAFF
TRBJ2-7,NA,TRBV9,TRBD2,TGTGCCAGCAGCGGATTAGCGGGAGGGCCTGACGAGCAGTACTTC,CASSGLAGGPDEQYF